A single sample is the source of the 2 T cell receptor beta chains below, sequenced in a study of cytomegalovirus exposure and HLA in healthy donors. PCR employed 60 Vbeta and 13 Jbeta primers. Only in-frame clones appear in the TCRdb table, and some are missing; sequencing was by immunoSEQ multiplex PCR. The sample includes 85,000 to 100,000 clones, 77% of them seen just once. Sequenced: PBMCs. All receptors come from a man aged 45-60 years in good health and CMV-seropositive.

The chain combines TRBV9 with TRBJ1-2; TRBD1 is a possible D gene (5 bases). V was clipped by 0 bases and J by 3 bases, with 9 bases between them. CDR1 SGDLS and CDR2 YYNGEE come from the germline V gene. The CDR3 spans 14 residues. As DNA, the CDR3 is TGTGCCAGCAGCGTAGGTCGGGGGGACTATGGCTACACCTTC. Amino acids: CASSVGRGDYGYTF.

The chain joins TRBV4-3 to TRBJ2-7; TRBD1 aligns across 11 bases. This CDR3 spans 16 amino acids. Germline-derived CDR1 and CDR2 are LGHNA and YSLEER. Trimming at V came to 3 bases and at J to 2 bases, leaving 6 bases not matched to a gene. The CDR3 DNA reads as TGCGCCAGCAGCCAGGAGTGGACAGGGGGCACCTACGAGCAGTACTTC. Its protein is CASSQEWTGGTYEQYF.